What follows is one T cell receptor (beta chain) and its context. The data originate from a study of blood T cell repertoires in COVID-19. This CDR3 region has 16 residues. Germline V lookup: CDR1 SEHNR, CDR2 FQNEAQ (reference sequence). Trimming at V came to 4 bases and at J to 0 bases, leaving 5 bases not matched to a gene. The data were produced by immunoSEQ multiplex PCR, yet TCRdb's version contains in-frame clones alone and is incomplete. The repertoire consists of roughly 190,000 clones, with 60% to 85% occurring once and the leading ten covering around 7.9%. The source material was peripheral blood. The clonotype comes from a woman between 50 and 59 years old with active or convalescent COVID-19. V usage is TRBV7-9 and J usage is TRBJ2-3; TRBD2 agrees at 9 bases. The chain's CDR3 is CASSWGLAQSTDTQYF. For the CDR3, the DNA is TGTGCCAGCAGCTGGGGACTAGCACAAAGCACAGATACGCAGTATTTT.